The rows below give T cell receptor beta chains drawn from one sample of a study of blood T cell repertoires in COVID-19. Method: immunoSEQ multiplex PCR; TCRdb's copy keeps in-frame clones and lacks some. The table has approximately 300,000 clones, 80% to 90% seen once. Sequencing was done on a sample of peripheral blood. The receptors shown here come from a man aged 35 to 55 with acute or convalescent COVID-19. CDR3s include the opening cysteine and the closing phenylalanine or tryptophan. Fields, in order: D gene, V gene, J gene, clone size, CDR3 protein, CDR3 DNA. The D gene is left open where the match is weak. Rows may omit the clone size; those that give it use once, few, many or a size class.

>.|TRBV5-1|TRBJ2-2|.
CASSLASGNVDGELFF
TGCGCCAGCAGCTTGGCCTCGGGGAATGTCGACGGGGAGCTGTTTTTT
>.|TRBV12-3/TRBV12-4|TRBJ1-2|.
CASSLIGGGYTF
TGTGCCAGCAGTTTGATCGGAGGTGGCTACACCTTC
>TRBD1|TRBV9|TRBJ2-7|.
CASSESQGASYEQYF
TGTGCCAGCAGCGAGTCACAGGGGGCATCCTACGAGCAGTACTTC
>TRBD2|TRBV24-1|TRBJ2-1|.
CATSDPGLAGGLSSYNEQFF
TGTGCCACCAGTGATCCCGGACTAGCGGGGGGTCTAAGCTCCTACAATGAGCAGTTCTTC
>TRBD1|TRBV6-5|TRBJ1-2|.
CASSLGQAAYGYTF
TGTGCCAGCAGCCTTGGACAGGCCGCCTATGGCTACACCTTC
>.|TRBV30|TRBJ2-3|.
CAWSSETGPFDTQYF
TGTGCCTGGAGTTCGGAGACCGGTCCGTTCGATACGCAGTATTTT
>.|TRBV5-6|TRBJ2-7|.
CASSWGAQGLLNEQYF
TGTGCCAGCAGCTGGGGGGCACAGGGGCTCTTAAACGAGCAGTACTTC
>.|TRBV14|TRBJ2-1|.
CASSQEFASDNEQFF
TGTGCCAGCAGCCAAGAATTTGCGAGCGACAATGAGCAGTTCTTC
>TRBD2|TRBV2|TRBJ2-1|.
CASSVTSGGYNEQFF
TGTGCCAGCAGTGTTACTAGCGGGGGCTACAATGAGCAGTTCTTC
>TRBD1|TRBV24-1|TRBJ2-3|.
CATSDPGTGGIDTQYF
TGTGCCACCAGTGACCCGGGGACAGGGGGCATAGATACGCAGTATTTT
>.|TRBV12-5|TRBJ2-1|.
CASGLPQSGLGGNEQFF
TGTGCTAGTGGTTTGCCCCAATCGGGCCTAGGAGGGAATGAGCAGTTCTTC
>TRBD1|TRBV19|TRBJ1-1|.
CASSTRTGLNTEAFF
TGTGCCAGTAGTACCCGGACAGGTCTGAACACTGAAGCTTTCTTT
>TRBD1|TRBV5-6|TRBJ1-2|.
CASSTYPGQAYGYTF
TGTGCCAGCAGCACTTACCCCGGACAGGCCTATGGCTACACCTTC
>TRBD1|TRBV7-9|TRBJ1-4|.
CASSFGTENEKLFF
TGTGCCAGCAGCTTCGGGACAGAGAATGAAAAACTGTTTTTT
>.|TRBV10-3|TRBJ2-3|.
CAISIGVGSLGDTQYF
TGTGCCATCAGTATAGGGGTTGGTTCTTTGGGAGATACGCAGTATTTT
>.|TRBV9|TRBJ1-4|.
CASSVGLDSNEKLFF
TGTGCCAGCAGCGTAGGGCTCGATTCCAATGAAAAACTGTTTTTT
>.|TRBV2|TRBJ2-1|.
CATRSGTSYNEQFF
TGTGCCACCAGATCTGGGACATCCTACAATGAGCAGTTCTTC
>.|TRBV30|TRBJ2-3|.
CAWSYGGAVDTQYF
TGTGCCTGGAGCTATGGGGGGGCCGTGGATACGCAGTATTTT
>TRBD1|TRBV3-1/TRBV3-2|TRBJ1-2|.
CASSPGQGKGSYGYTF
TGTGCCAGCAGCCCGGGACAGGGGAAAGGTTCCTATGGCTACACCTTC
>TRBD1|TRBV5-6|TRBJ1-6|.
CASNARDRLWNSPLHF
TGTGCCAGCAATGCCCGGGACAGGTTGTGGAATTCACCCCTCCACTTT
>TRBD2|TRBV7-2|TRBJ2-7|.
CASSLDSGGVNEQYF
TGTGCCAGCAGCTTAGATAGCGGGGGGGTGAACGAGCAGTACTTC
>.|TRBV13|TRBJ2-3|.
CASSLRGFGEDTQYF
TGTGCCAGCAGCTTACGGGGGTTTGGTGAAGATACGCAGTATTTT
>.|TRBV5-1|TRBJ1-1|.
CASRVQAGNTEAFF
TGCGCCAGCAGGGTGCAAGCGGGGAACACTGAAGCTTTCTTT
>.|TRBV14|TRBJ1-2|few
CASSQVTGVSGYTF
TGTGCCAGCAGCCAAGTAACCGGGGTATCTGGCTACACCTTC
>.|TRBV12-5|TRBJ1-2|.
CASGSPEGVFYGYTF
TGTGCTAGTGGGTCCCCCGAGGGGGTGTTCTATGGCTACACCTTC
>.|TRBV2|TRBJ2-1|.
CASSEGGRKNNEQFF
TGTGCCAGCAGTGAAGGGGGGCGGAAAAACAATGAGCAGTTCTTC
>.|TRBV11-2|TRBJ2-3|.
CASSPRDWTDTQYF
TGTGCCAGCAGCCCCCGGGACTGGACAGATACGCAGTATTTT
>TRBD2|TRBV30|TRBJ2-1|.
CAWKERGGNNEQFF
TGTGCCTGGAAGGAACGGGGGGGCAACAATGAGCAGTTCTTC
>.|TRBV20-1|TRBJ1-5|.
CSASPPGDQPQHF
TGCAGTGCCAGTCCCCCAGGGGACCAGCCCCAGCATTTT
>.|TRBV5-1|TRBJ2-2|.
CASSPAGQGNTGELFF
TGCGCCAGCAGCCCCGCAGGGCAGGGGAACACCGGGGAGCTGTTTTTT
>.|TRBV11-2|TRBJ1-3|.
CASSSSGGNTIYF
TGTGCCAGCAGCTCTTCAGGGGGAAACACCATATATTTT
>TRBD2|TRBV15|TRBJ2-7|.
CATSFLAGAAYEQYF
TGTGCCACCAGCTTTCTAGCGGGGGCCGCCTACGAGCAGTACTTC
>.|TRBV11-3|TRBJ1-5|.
CASTKHRCSNQPQHF
TGTGCCAGCACCAAACACCGTTGTAGCAATCAGCCCCAGCATTTT
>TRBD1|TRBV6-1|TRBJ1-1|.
CASSEAGGTGGKAFF
TGTGCCAGCAGTGAAGCTGGGGGGACAGGGGGCAAGGCTTTCTTT
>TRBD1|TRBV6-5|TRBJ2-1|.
CASNRGLNNEQFF
TGTGCCAGTAACAGGGGGCTGAACAATGAGCAGTTCTTC
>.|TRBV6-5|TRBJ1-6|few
CASRRDMNSPLHF
TGTGCCAGCCGTCGGGACATGAATTCACCCCTCCACTTT
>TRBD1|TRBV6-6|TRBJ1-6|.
CASRALQGAYNSPLHF
TGTGCCAGCAGGGCTTTACAGGGGGCCTATAATTCACCCCTCCACTTT
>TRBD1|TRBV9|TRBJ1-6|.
CASSVRTGQSPLHF
TGTGCCAGCAGCGTAAGGACAGGGCAATCACCCCTCCACTTT
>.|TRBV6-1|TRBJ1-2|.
CASSEGLGGNYGYTF
TGTGCCAGCAGTGAAGGTCTGGGAGGGAACTATGGCTACACCTTC
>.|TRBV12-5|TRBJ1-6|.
CASGLASREALHF
TGTGCTAGTGGTTTGGCGTCCCGGGAGGCCCTCCACTTT
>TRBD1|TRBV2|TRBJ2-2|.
CASKSPGQGVTGELFF
TGTGCCAGCAAGTCCCCGGGACAGGGAGTCACCGGGGAGCTGTTTTTT
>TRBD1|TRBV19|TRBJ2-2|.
CASSIGTGGTGELFF
TGTGCCAGTAGTATCGGTACAGGGGGCACCGGGGAGCTGTTTTTT
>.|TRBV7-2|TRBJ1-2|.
CASSLAGLYGYTF
TGTGCCAGCAGCTTAGCGGGCCTTTATGGCTACACCTTC
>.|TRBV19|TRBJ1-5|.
CASSITSNQPQHF
TGTGCCAGTAGTATAACTTCCAATCAGCCCCAGCATTTT
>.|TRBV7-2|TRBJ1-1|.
CASSTDRNTEAFF
TGTGCCAGCAGCACAGACAGAAACACTGAAGCTTTCTTT
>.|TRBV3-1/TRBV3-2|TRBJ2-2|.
CASSPGGPNTGELFF
TGTGCCAGCAGTCCCGGGGGGCCGAACACCGGGGAGCTGTTTTTT
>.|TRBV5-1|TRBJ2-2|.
CASSLQGNTGELFF
TGCGCCAGCAGCTTGCAGGGGAACACCGGGGAGCTGTTTTTT
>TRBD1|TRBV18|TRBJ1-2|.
CASSLQPGTGQGYTF
TGTGCCAGCTCACTACAACCCGGGACAGGACAAGGCTACACCTTC
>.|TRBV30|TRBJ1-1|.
CAWGTGGNTEAFF
TGTGCCTGGGGGACGGGGGGGAACACTGAAGCTTTCTTT
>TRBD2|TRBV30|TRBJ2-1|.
CAWTLGLGSYNEQFF
TGTGCCTGGACCCTGGGACTAGGGTCCTACAATGAGCAGTTCTTC
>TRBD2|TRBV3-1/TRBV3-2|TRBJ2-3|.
CASSNIAGGTDTQYF
TGTGCCAGCAGCAATATAGCGGGGGGGACAGATACGCAGTATTTT
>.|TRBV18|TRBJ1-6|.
CASSGSGSYNSPLHF
TGTGCCAGCTCAGGATCGGGCTCCTATAATTCACCCCTCCACTTT
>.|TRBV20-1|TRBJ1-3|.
CSAVRGNTIYF
TGCAGTGCTGTGAGGGGAAACACCATATATTTT